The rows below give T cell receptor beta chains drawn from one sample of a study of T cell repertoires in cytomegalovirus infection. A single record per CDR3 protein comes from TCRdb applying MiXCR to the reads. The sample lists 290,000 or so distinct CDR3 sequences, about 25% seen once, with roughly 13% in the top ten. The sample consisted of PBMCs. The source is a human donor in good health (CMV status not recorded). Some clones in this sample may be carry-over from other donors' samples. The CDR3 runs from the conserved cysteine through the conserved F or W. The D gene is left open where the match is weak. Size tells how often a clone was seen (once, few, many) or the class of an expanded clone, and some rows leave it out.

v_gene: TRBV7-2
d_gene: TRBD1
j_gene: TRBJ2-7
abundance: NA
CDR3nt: TGTGCCAGCAGCGTAGGGACAGGGTCCCCCTACGAGCAGTACTTC
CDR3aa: CASSVGTGSPYEQYF

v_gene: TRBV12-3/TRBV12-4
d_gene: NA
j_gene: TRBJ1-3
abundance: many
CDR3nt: TGTGCCAGCAGTTGGGGTGGAAACACCATATATTTT
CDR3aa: CASSWGGNTIYF

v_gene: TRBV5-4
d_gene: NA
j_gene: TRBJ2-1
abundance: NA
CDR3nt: TGTGCCAGCAGCCCACAGGACAGTACCTACAATGAGCAGTTCTTC
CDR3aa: CASSPQDSTYNEQFF

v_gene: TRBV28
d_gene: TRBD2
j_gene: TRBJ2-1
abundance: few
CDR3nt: TGTGCCAGCAGTTTAGGTGTCGGGGTAGCGGGAGAATCAAATGAGCAGTTCTTC
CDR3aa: CASSLGVGVAGESNEQFF

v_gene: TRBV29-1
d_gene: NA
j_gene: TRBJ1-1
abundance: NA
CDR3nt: TGCAGCGTTGAACAACAGAGGAACACTGAAGCTTTCTTT
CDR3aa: CSVEQQRNTEAFF

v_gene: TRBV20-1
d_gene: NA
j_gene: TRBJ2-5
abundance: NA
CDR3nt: TGCAGTGCTACCGCGATTCTAGCGCCCCAAGAGACCCAGTACTTC
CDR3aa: CSATAILAPQETQYF

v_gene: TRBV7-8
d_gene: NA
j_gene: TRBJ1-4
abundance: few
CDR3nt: TGTGCCAGCAGCTTAGCATCCGGGAGGGTTGAAAAACTGTTTTTT
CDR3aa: CASSLASGRVEKLFF

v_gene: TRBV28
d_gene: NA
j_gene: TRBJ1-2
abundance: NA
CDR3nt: TGTGCCAGCAGCTCTATTGGCCAGGTTACCCGTGGCTACACCTTC
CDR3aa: CASSSIGQVTRGYTF

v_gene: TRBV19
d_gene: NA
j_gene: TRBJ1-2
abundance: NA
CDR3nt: TGTGCCAGTAGTATACAGGGGAATAACTATGGCTACACCTTC
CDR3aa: CASSIQGNNYGYTF

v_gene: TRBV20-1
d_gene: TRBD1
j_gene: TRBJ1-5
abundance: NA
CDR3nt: TGCAGTGTCCCGGACAGGGTTGGCAATCAGCCCCAGCATTTT
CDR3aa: CSVPDRVGNQPQHF

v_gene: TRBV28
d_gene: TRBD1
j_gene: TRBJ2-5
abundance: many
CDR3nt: TGTGCCAGCAGTCGCAGGACAGGGTCCCAAGAGACCCAGTACTTC
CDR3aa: CASSRRTGSQETQYF

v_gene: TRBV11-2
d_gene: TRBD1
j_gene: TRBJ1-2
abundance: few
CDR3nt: TGTGCCAGCAGCTCCCGGCGGCAGGGGGTTTCTAACTATGGCTACACCTTC
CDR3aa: CASSSRRQGVSNYGYTF

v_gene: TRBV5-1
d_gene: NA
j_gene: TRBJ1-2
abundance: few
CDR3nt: TGCGCCAGCAGCCCGGGAGGGGGGCTGTTCGATGGCTACACCTTC
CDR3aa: CASSPGGGLFDGYTF

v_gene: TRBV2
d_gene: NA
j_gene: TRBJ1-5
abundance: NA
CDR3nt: TGTGCCAGCAGCGTTTGGCAGGGCGATAATCAGCCCCAGCATTTT
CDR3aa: CASSVWQGDNQPQHF

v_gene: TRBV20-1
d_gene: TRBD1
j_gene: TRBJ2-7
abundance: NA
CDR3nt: TGCAGTGCTGTCCGACAGGGGGCCTACGAGCAGTACTTC
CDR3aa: CSAVRQGAYEQYF

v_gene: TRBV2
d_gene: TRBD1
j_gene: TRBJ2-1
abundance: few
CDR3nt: TGTGCCAGCAGAACTATGGACAGGGGGCGAGACAATGAGCAGTTCTTC
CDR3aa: CASRTMDRGRDNEQFF

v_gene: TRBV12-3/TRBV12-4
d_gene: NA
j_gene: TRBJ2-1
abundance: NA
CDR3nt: TGTGCCAGCAGTTTTGGGGGCCTAGCGGAGACCTACAATGAGCAGTTCTTC
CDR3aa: CASSFGGLAETYNEQFF

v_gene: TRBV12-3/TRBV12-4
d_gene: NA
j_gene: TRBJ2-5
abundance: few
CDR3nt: TGTGCCAGCAGTTATGCTATAGGGCTAGAAGGAGAGACCCAGTACTTC
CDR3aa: CASSYAIGLEGETQYF

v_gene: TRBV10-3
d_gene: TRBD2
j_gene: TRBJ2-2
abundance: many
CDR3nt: TGTGCCATCAGTGAGCGGGGGGTCAACACCGGGGAGCTGTTTTTT
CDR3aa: CAISERGVNTGELFF

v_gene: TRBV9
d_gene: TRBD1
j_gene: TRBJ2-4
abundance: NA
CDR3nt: TGTGCCAGCAGCATCGACCCGACAGGGGGAAAAAACATTCAGTACTTC
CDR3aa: CASSIDPTGGKNIQYF

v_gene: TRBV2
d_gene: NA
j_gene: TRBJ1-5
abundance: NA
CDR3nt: TGTGCCAGCAGCGCGGGGGGAGTTGGAAATCAGCCCCAGCATTTT
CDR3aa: CASSAGGVGNQPQHF

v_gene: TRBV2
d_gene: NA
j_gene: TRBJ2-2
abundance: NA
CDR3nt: TGTGCCAGCAGCCTTCGACAGGCAGGGAACACCGGGGAGCTGTTTTTT
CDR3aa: CASSLRQAGNTGELFF

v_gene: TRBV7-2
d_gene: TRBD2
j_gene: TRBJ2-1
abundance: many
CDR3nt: TGTGCCAGCAGCCCTAATAAGCGGGAGTCTTGGCAGTTCTTC
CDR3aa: CASSPNKRESWQFF

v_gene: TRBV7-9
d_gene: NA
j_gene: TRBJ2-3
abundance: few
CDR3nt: TGTGCCAGCAGCACGGGGGGCCGGGGGAATACGCAGTATTTT
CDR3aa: CASSTGGRGNTQYF

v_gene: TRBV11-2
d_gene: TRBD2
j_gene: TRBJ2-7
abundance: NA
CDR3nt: TGTGCCAGCAGCTTAGAACTAGCGAGCTACGAGCAGTACTTC
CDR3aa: CASSLELASYEQYF

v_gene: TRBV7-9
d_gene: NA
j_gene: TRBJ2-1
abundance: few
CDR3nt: TGTGCCAGCAGCGCAACAGGGGGGGACCACAATGAGCAGTTCTTC
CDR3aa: CASSATGGDHNEQFF

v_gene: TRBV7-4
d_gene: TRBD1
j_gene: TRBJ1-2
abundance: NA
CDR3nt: TGTGCCAGCAGCCCGACAGGGAGAGGTGGCTACACCTTC
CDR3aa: CASSPTGRGGYTF

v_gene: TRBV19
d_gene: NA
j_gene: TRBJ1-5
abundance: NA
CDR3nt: TGTGCCAGTAGTCCGGCAGGGGTTAGCAATCAGCCCCAGCATTTT
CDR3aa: CASSPAGVSNQPQHF

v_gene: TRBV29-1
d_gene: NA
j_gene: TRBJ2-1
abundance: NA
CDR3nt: TGCAGTTGGAGGGGCTCCTACAATGAGCAGTTCTTC
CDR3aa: CSWRGSYNEQFF

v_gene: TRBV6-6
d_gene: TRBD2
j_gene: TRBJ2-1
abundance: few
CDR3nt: TGTGCCAGCAGTTTATTAGCGGGAGAGAAGGATGAGCAGTTCTTC
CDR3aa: CASSLLAGEKDEQFF

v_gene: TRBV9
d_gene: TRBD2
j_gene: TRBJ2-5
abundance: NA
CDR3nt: TGTGCCAGCAGCGTGACTAGCGGGGGCCTAAAAGAGACCCAGTACTTC
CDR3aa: CASSVTSGGLKETQYF

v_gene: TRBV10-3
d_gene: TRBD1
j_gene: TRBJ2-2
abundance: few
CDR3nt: TGTGCCATCAGGGACGACAGGGGGAACACCGGGGAGCTGTTTTTT
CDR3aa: CAIRDDRGNTGELFF

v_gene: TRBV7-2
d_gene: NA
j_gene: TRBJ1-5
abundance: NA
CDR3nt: TGTGCCAGCAGCTTTGATGGTAGCAATCAGCCCCAGCATTTT
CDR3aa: CASSFDGSNQPQHF

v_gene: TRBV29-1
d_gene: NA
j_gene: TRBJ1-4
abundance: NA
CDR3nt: TGCAGCGTTGAAGGTCCCCGACACGGAAATGAAAAACTGTTTTTT
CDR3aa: CSVEGPRHGNEKLFF

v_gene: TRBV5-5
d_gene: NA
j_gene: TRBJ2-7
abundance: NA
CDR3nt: TGTGCCAGCAGTTTGAGAAGCAGAATGGATGCCTACGAGCAGTACTTC
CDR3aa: CASSLRSRMDAYEQYF

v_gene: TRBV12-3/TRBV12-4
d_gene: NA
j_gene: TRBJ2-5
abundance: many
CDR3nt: TGTGCCAGCGGGGAGACCCAGTACTTC
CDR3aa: CASGETQYF

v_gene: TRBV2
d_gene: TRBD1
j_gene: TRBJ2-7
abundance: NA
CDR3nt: TGTGCCAGCAGTGATGGGACAGGGCCCGCCTACGAGCAGTACTTC
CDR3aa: CASSDGTGPAYEQYF

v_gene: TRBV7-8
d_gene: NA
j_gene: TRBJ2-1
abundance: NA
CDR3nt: TGTGCCAGCAGCTTAGATCGGCTGAGTGAGCAGTTCTTC
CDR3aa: CASSLDRLSEQFF

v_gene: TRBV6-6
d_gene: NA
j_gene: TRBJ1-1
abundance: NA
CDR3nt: TGTGCCAGCAGATCTCCGGAGGGCACTGAAGCTTTCTTT
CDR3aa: CASRSPEGTEAFF

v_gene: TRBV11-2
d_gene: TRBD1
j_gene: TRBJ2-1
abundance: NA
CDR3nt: TGTGCCAACGACTCGGGACAGGGCTTCAACAATGAGCAGTTCTTC
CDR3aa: CANDSGQGFNNEQFF

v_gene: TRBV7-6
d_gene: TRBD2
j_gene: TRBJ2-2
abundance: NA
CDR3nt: TGTGCCAGCAGCCCTCTGGCGGGGGGGTCGCGAACCGGGGGGCTGTTTTTT
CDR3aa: CASSPLAGGSRTGGLFF

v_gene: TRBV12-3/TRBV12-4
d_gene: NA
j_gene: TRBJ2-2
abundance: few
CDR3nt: TGTGCCAGCAACCTCGGGACTCTGGGCACCGGGGAGCTGTTTTTT
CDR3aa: CASNLGTLGTGELFF

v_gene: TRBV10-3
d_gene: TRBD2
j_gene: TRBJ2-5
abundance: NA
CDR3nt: TGTGCCACCCAGCGGGACCGAGGGGAGACCCAGTACTTC
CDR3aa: CATQRDRGETQYF

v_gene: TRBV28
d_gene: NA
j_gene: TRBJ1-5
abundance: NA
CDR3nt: TGTGCCAGCAGTTGGCGGGGGGGGGGAAAAAATCAGCCCCAGCATTTT
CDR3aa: CASSWRGGGKNQPQHF

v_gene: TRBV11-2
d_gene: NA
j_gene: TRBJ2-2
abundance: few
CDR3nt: TGTGCCAGCATCCTTACAGGGCGGGACACCGGGGAGCTGTTTTTT
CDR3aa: CASILTGRDTGELFF

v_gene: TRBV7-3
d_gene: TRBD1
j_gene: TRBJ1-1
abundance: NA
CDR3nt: TGTGCCAGCAGCTCGGACGGGACAGCGAACACTGAAGCTTTCTTT
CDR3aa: CASSSDGTANTEAFF

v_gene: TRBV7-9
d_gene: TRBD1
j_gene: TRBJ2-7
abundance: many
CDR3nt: TGTGCCAGCAGCTTCTCCACCCCAGGGGGAATATCCTACGAGCAGTACTTC
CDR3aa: CASSFSTPGGISYEQYF

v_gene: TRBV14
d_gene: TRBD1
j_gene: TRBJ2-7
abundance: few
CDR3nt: TGTGCCAGCAGCCACCCCCGGGACAGGGGGTCCTACGAGCAGTACTTC
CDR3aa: CASSHPRDRGSYEQYF

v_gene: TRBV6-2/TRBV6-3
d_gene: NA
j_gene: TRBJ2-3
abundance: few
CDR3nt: TGTGCCAGCGGAAACACAGATACGCAGTATTTT
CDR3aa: CASGNTDTQYF

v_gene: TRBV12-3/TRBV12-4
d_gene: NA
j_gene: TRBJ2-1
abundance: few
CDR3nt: TGTGCCAGCACCACCGGGAAACAGGGCATACAGTTCTTC
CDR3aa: CASTTGKQGIQFF

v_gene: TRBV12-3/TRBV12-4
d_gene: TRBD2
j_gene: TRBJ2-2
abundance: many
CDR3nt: TGTGCCAGCAGTTCAGGACTAGCGGGAATGGTTAGCGGGGAGCTGTTTTTT
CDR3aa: CASSSGLAGMVSGELFF

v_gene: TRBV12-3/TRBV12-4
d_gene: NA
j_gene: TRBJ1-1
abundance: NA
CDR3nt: TGTGCCAGCAGTCCCCTTGTAACTCTGAACACTGAAGCTTTCTTT
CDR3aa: CASSPLVTLNTEAFF

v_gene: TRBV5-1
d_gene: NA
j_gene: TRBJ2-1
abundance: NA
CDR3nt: TGCGCCAGCAGCTTGGCACTAGTCGGTGAGCAGTTCTTC
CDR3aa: CASSLALVGEQFF

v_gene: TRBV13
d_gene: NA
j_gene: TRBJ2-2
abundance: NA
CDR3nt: TGTGCCAGCAGCTTGGACCCGGCCGGGGAGCTGTTTTTT
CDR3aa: CASSLDPAGELFF

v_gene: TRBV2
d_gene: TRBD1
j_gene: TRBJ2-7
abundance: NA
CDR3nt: TGTGCCAGCAGTGGGACAGGGGAGATTGGAGAGCAGTACTTC
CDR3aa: CASSGTGEIGEQYF

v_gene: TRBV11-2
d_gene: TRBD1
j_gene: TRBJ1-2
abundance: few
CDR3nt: TGTGCCAGCAGCTTAGGTCTACAGGGGTTGCATGGCTACACCTTC
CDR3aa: CASSLGLQGLHGYTF

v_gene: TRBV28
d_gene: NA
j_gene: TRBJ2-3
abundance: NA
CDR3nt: TGTGCCAGCATTTTAACCAGCACAGATACGCAGTATTTT
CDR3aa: CASILTSTDTQYF

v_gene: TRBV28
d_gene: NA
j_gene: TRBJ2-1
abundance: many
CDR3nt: TGTGCCAGTCGGACGTTGGACCAGTCCTACAATGAGCAGTTCTTC
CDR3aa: CASRTLDQSYNEQFF

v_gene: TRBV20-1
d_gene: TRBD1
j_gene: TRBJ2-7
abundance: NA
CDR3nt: TGCAGTGCTAGAGATCAGGGGACAGGGGGCGTCTACGAGCAGTACTTC
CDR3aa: CSARDQGTGGVYEQYF

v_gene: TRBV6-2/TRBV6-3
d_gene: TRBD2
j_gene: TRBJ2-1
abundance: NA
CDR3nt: TGTGCCAGCAGCAAAAGGGGACTAGCGGGGTCTGAGCAGTTCTTC
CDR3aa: CASSKRGLAGSEQFF